The sequence of this T cell receptor (beta chain) was determined in a study of T cells after yellow fever vaccination. Trimming shortened V by 5 bases and J by 1 base, and 15 bases separated the two germline ends. In germline, CDR1 is MNHEY, CDR2 SMNVEV (reference sequence). The CDR3 covers 16 residues. One entry per CDR3 protein results from TCRdb running MiXCR on the 5' RACE reads. The table has approximately 260,000 distinct CDR3 sequences, about 5.2% seen once. Source: CD4+ T cells sorted from PBMCs, taken on the day of the yellow fever booster vaccination. V usage is TRBV27 and J usage is TRBJ1-5; D gene ambiguous. This TCR came from a man aged 18 to 29 who received the YFV17D yellow fever vaccine. The CDR3 protein is CASSPRPLQSNQPQHF. The CDR3 DNA sequence: TGTGCCAGCAGTCCTCGGCCCCTTCAAAGCAATCAGCCCCAGCATTTT.